The text below deals with one TCR beta chain. Its antigen is undetermined. Collection of blood occurred at baseline, at cycle 4 day 1, and at cycle 7 day 1. This specimen belongs to a study of OX40 agonist ivuxolimab in advanced cancers. Study at large: Ivuxolimab, an agonistic anti-OX40 (CD134) antibody, was given to patients. Enrollees could have had prior anti-PD-1, anti-PD-L1 or anti-CTLA-4 therapy, which about 40% had received. Whole-study findings and limits: Within 6 weeks, CD4+ and CD8+ blood T cells expanded clonally at 0.1 to 3.0 mg/kg.

Assay: immunoSEQ multiplex PCR; the TCRdb copy retains only in-frame clones and omits some. The sample includes around 65,000 clones, roughly 90% seen only once; the top ten take around a sixth. The CDR3 totals 13 residues. Germline V gene data show CDR1 as LNHDA and CDR2 as SQIVND (reference sequence). Trimming removed 5 bases from V and 4 bases from J, with 11 bases in between. Here the sequenced sample was CD4+ or CD8+ T cells sorted from blood, taken in a trial of the OX40 agonist ivuxolimab. This chain links TRBV19 with TRBJ1-1; tentatively, D is TRBD1 (6 bases). This sequence originates from an adult with an advanced solid tumor such as melanoma, head and neck, liver or kidney cancer. Written as DNA, the CDR3 is TGTGCCAGTAGTCCCCGGGGGGCCACTGAAGCTTTCTTT. Translated: CASSPRGATEAFF. The complete variable domain, with remaining parts taken from reference TRBV19 and TRBJ1-1, reads DGGITQSPKYLFRKEGQNVTLSCEQNLNHDAMYWYRQDPGQGLRLIYYSQIVNDFQKGDIAEGYSVSREKKESFPLTVTSAQKNPTAFYLCASSPRGATEAFFGQGTRLTVV.